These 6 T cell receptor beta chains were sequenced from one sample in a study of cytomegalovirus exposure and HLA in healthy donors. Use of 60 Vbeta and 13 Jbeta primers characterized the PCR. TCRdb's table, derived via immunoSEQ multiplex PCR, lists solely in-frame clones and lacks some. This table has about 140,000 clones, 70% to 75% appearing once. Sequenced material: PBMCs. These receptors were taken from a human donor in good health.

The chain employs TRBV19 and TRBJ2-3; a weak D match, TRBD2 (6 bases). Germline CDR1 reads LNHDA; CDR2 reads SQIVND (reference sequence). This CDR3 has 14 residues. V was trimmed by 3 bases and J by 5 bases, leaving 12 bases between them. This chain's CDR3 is CASSIRREGDTQYF. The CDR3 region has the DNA TGTGCCAGTAGTATCCGGCGGGAAGGAGATACGCAGTATTTT. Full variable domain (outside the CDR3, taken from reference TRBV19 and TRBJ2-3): DGGITQSPKYLFRKEGQNVTLSCEQNLNHDAMYWYRQDPGQGLRLIYYSQIVNDFQKGDIAEGYSVSREKKESFPLTVTSAQKNPTAFYLCASSIRREGDTQYFGPGTRLTVL.

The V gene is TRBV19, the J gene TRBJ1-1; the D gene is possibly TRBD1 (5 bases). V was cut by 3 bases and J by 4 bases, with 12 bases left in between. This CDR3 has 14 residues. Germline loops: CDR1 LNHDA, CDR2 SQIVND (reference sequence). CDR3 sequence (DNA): TGTGCCAGTAGTATGGGCAGGGTGGGCACTGAAGCTTTCTTT. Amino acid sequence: CASSMGRVGTEAFF.

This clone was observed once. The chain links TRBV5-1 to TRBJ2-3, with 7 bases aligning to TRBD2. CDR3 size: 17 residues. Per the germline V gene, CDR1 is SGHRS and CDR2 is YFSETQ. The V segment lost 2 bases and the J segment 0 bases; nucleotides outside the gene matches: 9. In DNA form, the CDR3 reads TGCGCCAGCAGCTTTTTTATCAGCGGGGCTAGCACAGATACGCAGTATTTT. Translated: CASSFFISGASTDTQYF. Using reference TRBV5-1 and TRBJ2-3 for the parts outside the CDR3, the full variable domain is KAGVTQTPRYLIKTRGQQVTLSCSPISGHRSVSWYQQTPGQGLQFLFEYFSETQRNKGNFPGRFSGRQFSNSRSEMNVSTLELGDSALYLCASSFFISGASTDTQYFGPGTRLTVL.

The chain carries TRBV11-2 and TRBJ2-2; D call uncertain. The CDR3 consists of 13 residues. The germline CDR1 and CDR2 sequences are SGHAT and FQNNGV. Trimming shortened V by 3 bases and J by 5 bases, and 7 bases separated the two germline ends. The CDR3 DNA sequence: TGTGCCAGCAGCTTTCTAGAAACCGGGGAGCTGTTTTTT. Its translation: CASSFLETGELFF.

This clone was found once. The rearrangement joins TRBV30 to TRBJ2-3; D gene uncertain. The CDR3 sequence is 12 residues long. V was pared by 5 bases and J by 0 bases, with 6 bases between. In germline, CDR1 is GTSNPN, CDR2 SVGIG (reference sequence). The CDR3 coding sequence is TGTGCCTGGCAGACTAGCACAGATACGCAGTATTTT. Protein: CAWQTSTDTQYF.

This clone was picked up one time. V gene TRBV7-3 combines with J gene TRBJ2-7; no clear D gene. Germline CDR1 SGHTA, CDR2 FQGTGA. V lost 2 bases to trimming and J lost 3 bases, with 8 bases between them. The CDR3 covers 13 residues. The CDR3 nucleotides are TGTGCCAGCAGCTTATCCCAGGACTACGAGCAGTACTTC. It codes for CASSLSQDYEQYF.